Following are 9 T cell receptor beta chains from one sample sequenced in a study of early T cells in non-severe SARS-CoV-2 infection. TCRdb redid the calling of the 5' RACE reads with MiXCR, one entry per CDR3 protein. The sample carries some 91,000 distinct CDR3 sequences, about 10% recorded once. Source: whole blood, taken at baseline. The source is an adult who was a healthcare worker with PCR-confirmed SARS-CoV-2 infection or an uninfected control (not recorded which).

This clonotype appeared many times. J is TRBJ2-1 and V is TRBV19; D possibly corresponds to TRBD2 (6 bases). This CDR3 spans 12 amino acids. V lost 9 bases and J lost 11, with 17 bases in between. The germline CDR1 and CDR2 sequences are LNHDA and SQIVND (reference sequence). In DNA, the CDR3 is TGTGCCAGCAGTTTGGGGACTGGAAAGCAGTTCTTC. It encodes CASSLGTGKQFF.

Ten or more counts support this clonotype. The chain uses TRBV20-1 and TRBJ2-3, with TRBD1 as a possible D gene (6 bases). The germline V gene has CDR1 DFQATT and CDR2 SNEGSKA (reference sequence). The V end lost 0 bases, the J end lost 10 bases, and 17 bases lay between the germline ends. The CDR3 runs 14 residues. CDR3 DNA sequence: TGCAGTGCTAGAGATGTAAGGGGACACATATCGCAGTATTTT. Amino acids: CSARDVRGHISQYF.

This clonotype was detected a few times. The chain joins TRBV27 to TRBJ1-5, with D uncertain. The CDR3 covers 12 residues. Looked up from germline, CDR1 is MNHEY and CDR2 is SMNVEV (reference sequence). The germline V and J ends were trimmed by 6 bases and 4 bases, with 7 bases remaining between them. The CDR3 DNA reads as TGTGCCAGCAGCCCTTATAATCAGCCCCAGCATTTT. The encoded protein is CASSPYNQPQHF.

The rearrangement links TRBV7-2 to TRBJ2-7; 9 nucleotides match TRBD2. The CDR3 is 16 amino acids. Germline V gene data show CDR1 as SGHTA and CDR2 as FQGNSA. After removal of 7 bases from V and 2 bases from J, the junction contained 12 bases not matched to a gene. The CDR3 bases are TGTGCCAGCACCGAGGGGGGCAGCGGGAGGCCCTACGAGCAGTACTTC. Translating gives CASTEGGSGRPYEQYF.

This clonotype showed up many times. The chain has TRBV6-5 and TRBJ2-5, with no clear D. The CDR3 length is 12 residues. Looked up from germline, CDR1 is MNHEY and CDR2 is SVGAGI. V was shortened by 8 bases and J by 2 bases, with 9 bases between the two germline ends. CDR3 sequence: CASYKGQETQYF. The CDR3 coding sequence is TGTGCCAGCTATAAAGGGCAAGAGACCCAGTACTTC.

The table lists this clonotype with many counts. The chain couples TRBV7-9 to TRBJ1-6, with 7 bases identical to TRBD1. From germline, CDR1 is SEHNR and CDR2 FQNEAQ (reference sequence). The CDR3 runs to 14 residues. V trimming: 5 bases; J trimming: 6 bases; junction bases outside the gene matches: 4. The CDR3 DNA reads as TGTGCCAGCAGCGAGACAGGGATTAATTCACCCCTCCACTTT. This encodes CASSETGINSPLHF.

The chain recombines TRBV24-1 with TRBJ2-3, with D unresolved. The CDR3 is 13 residues long. CDR1 and CDR2 (germline): KGHDR, SFDVKD. The V gene lost 4 bases and the J gene lost 2 bases, with 6 bases spanning the gap. The CDR3 sequence is CATSEVDTDTQYF. The CDR3 nucleotides read TGTGCCACCAGTGAGGTAGACACAGATACGCAGTATTTT.

This clonotype came up a few times. The chain carries TRBV6-5 and TRBJ2-1; 7 nucleotides line up with TRBD1. Looked up from germline, CDR1 is MNHEY and CDR2 is SVGAGI. This CDR3 is built from 14 residues. Unmatched junction bases numbered 10, after V lost 5 bases and J lost 9 bases. The CDR3 is CASSRQGVVREQFF. The CDR3 DNA is TGTGCCAGCAGTAGACAGGGAGTTGTGCGTGAGCAGTTCTTC.

This clonotype was observed a few times. The genes are TRBV7-3 and TRBJ2-2; D gene uncertain. CDR1 and CDR2 from the germline V gene are SGHTA and FQGTGA. Trimming took off 5 bases at V and 1 base at J, with 5 bases between the two ends. The CDR3 covers 13 residues. In nucleotides, the CDR3 is TGTGCCAGCAGCCCGAAGAACACCGGGGAGCTGTTTTTT. It codes for CASSPKNTGELFF.